These 17 T cell receptor beta chains share one sample of origin, sequenced in a study of T cells in Graves' hyperthyroidism and ophthalmopathy. Using RNA transcripts as the source, TCR beta CDR3 regions were amplified. The HTBI primer set drove a first-round RT-PCR of the TCR CDR3. MiXCR, applied by TCRdb to the multiplex PCR reads, yields one record per CDR3 protein. This table holds approximately 600,000 distinct CDR3 sequences, around 13% found once. Specimen: blood. Receptor source: a woman aged 30 to 39 with Graves' hyperthyroidism that later progressed to Graves' ophthalmopathy.

A note on this clonotype: The limits of the CDR3 on the DNA are not certain, so only TCRdb's listed CDR3 is given. The chain combines TRBV28 with TRBJ1-1; the table calls TRBD1, which could not be checked here. Germline V lookup: CDR1 MDHEN, CDR2 SYDVKM. Termini included, the CDR3 measures 22 amino acids. CDR3 residues: CASRLSVQNIQYFGAGNTEAFF.

This clonotype was counted at least ten times. DNA of the CDR3: TGCGCCAGCAGCGATTTCCTAGGGGATACGCAGTATTTT. Residues: CASSDFLGDTQYF. This rearrangement joins TRBV5-1 to TRBJ2-3; no firm D call. The CDR3 covers 13 residues. Germline CDR1 is SGHRS and CDR2 is YFSETQ. Trimming stripped 4 bases from V and 6 bases from J, with 12 bases between.

This clonotype was found many times. The chain is built from TRBV27 and TRBJ2-3; D ambiguous. The V end lost 7 bases, the J end lost 6 bases, and 11 bases lay between the germline ends. Germline assignment: CDR1 MNHEY and CDR2 SMNVEV (reference sequence). The length of the CDR3 is 12 residues. CDR3 sequence (DNA): TGTGCCAGCAAGGCAGTTCCCGATACGCAGTATTTT. Amino acids: CASKAVPDTQYF.

This clonotype was recorded many times. The gene calls are TRBV2 and TRBJ1-4; TRBD1 might be the D (5 bases). With 6 bases removed from V and 6 bases from J, the gap between germline ends came to 11 bases. This CDR3 spans 13 amino acids. Per germline, CDR1 SNHLY and CDR2 FYNNEI. The CDR3, as DNA: TGTGCCAGCAGAGGGACCGGCTATGAAAAACTGTTTTTT. Translation gives CASRGTGYEKLFF. Supplemented by reference TRBV2 and TRBJ1-4, the full variable domain reads EPEVTQTPSHQVTQMGQEVILRCVPISNHLYFYWYRQILGQKVEFLVSFYNNEISEKSEIFDDQFSVERPDGSNFTLKIRSTKLEDSAMYFCASRGTGYEKLFFGSGTQLSVL.

This clonotype showed up many times. The J gene is TRBJ2-1, the V gene TRBV11-2; 12 nucleotides agree with TRBD2. This CDR3 is built from 20 residues. V gave up 4 bases and J gave up 4 bases; unmatched junction bases: 17. The germline gives CDR1 SGHAT, CDR2 FQNNGV. For the CDR3, the DNA is TGTGCCAGCAGCTGGCCCGGGACTAGCGGGTGGAATACCCAATACAATGAGCAGTTCTTC. It codes for CASSWPGTSGWNTQYNEQFF.

This clonotype appeared a few times. Relative to the germline gene, one junction end is altered; a read error may explain this. V usage is TRBV7-9 and J usage is TRBJ1-6, with D perhaps matching TRBD1 (5 bases). Germline V lookup: CDR1 SEHNR, CDR2 FQNEAQ (reference sequence). The CDR3 loop spans 15 amino acids. The CDR3 sequence: CASSLTETTNSPLHF. Here the CDR3 DNA reads TGCGCCAGCAGCTTGACAGAAACAACAAATTCACCCCTCCACTTT.

This clonotype has a count of ten or more. The rearrangement links TRBV6-1 to TRBJ2-7, with D hard to call. Trimming pared 6 bases from V and 6 bases from J, leaving 12 bases between. In germline, CDR1 is MNHNS, CDR2 SASEGT. This CDR3 is built from 12 residues. Written as DNA, the CDR3 is TGTGCCAGCAGCCCATCGTTACGCGAGCAGTACTTC. It translates to CASSPSLREQYF.

This clonotype was found many times. The junction departs from germline at one end; a sequencing error may be responsible. V is TRBV12-3 or TRBV12-4 and J is TRBJ2-5, with TRBD2 as a possible D gene (5 bases). The CDR3 loop spans 11 amino acids. CDR3 in amino acids: CASSLEGTQYF. In nucleotides, the CDR3 is TGTGCCAGCAGCTTAGAGGGGACCCAGTACTTC.

The rearrangement uses TRBV2 and TRBJ1-1; TRBD1 might be the D (5 bases). The V gene lost 8 bases and the J gene lost 6 bases, with 10 bases spanning the gap. There are 11 residues in the CDR3. Looked up from germline, CDR1 is SNHLY and CDR2 is FYNNEI. The CDR3 spells CASEGASEAFF. CDR3 DNA: TGTGCCAGCGAAGGGGCTTCTGAAGCTTTCTTT.

This clonotype was seen many times. CDR3 bases: TGTGCCAGCAGTGACGCCAGGGGGCTTTATGGCTACACCTTC. This sequence encodes CASSDARGLYGYTF. V gene TRBV25-1 combines with J gene TRBJ1-2; 8 bases agree with TRBD1. CDR1 and CDR2 (germline): MGHDK, SYGVNS. J was trimmed by 5 bases and V by 3 bases; bases with no gene match: 5. The CDR3 extends over 14 amino acids.

Of note for this clonotype: Given a much more abundant clone one base away, this may be a read error. The V gene is TRBV5-1, the J gene TRBJ1-6, with TRBD1 as a possible D gene (6 bases). The germline V gene encodes CDR1 SGHRS and CDR2 YFSETQ. Trimming stripped 1 base from V and 10 bases from J, with 18 bases between. CDR3 length: 16 amino acids. DNA for the CDR3: TGCGCCAGCAGCTTGCGGGGTACAGGGTTTTACTCACCCCTCCACTTT. It is translated as CASSLRGTGFYSPLHF.

This clonotype was counted at least ten times. The chain has TRBV28 and TRBJ2-3; D tentatively fits TRBD1 or TRBD2 (5 bases each). Trimming shortened V by 8 bases and J by 7 bases, and 22 bases separated the two germline ends. The CDR3 spans 15 residues. Looked up from germline, CDR1 is MDHEN and CDR2 is SYDVKM. CDR3 protein: CASGGQGLSTYTQYF. The CDR3, as DNA: TGTGCCAGCGGAGGTCAGGGTCTCTCGACATATACGCAGTATTTT.

The CDR3 protein is CATRDHLGQETQYF. The DNA for the CDR3 is TGTGCCACCCGGGACCACTTGGGACAAGAGACCCAGTACTTC. The chain carries TRBV15 and TRBJ2-5, with D perhaps matching TRBD1 or TRBD2 (5 bases each). The CDR3 is 14 residues long. V was clipped by 8 bases and J by 2 bases, with 15 bases between them. In germline, CDR1 is LNHNV, CDR2 YYDKDF (reference sequence).

This clonotype was counted many times. The chain is built from TRBV27 and TRBJ1-2; no definite D call. Trimming cost V 3 bases and J 7 bases, with 15 bases left between them. This CDR3 has 14 residues. Germline V gene sequence: CDR1 MNHEY, CDR2 SMNVEV (reference sequence). CDR3 protein: CASSFGPGLGGYTF. As DNA, the CDR3 is TGTGCCAGCAGTTTCGGCCCAGGCCTCGGTGGCTACACCTTC.

This clonotype was detected a few times. The genes are TRBV7-9 and TRBJ2-5; D gene unclear. Per the germline V gene, CDR1 is SEHNR and CDR2 is FQNEAQ (reference sequence). The CDR3 covers 14 residues. V was cut by 11 bases and J by 5 bases, with 21 bases left in between. CDR3 in DNA: TGTGCCCCCGAAGCAAAAAACTTACGGGAGACCCAGTACTTC. It yields the protein CAPEAKNLRETQYF.

This clonotype was observed a few times. The chain combines TRBV27 with TRBJ2-3, with TRBD2 matching over 9 bases. The germline gives CDR1 MNHEY, CDR2 SMNVEV (reference sequence). V was clipped by 8 bases and J by 5 bases; unmatched bases: 14. This CDR3 is 16 amino acids long. CDR3 sequence (DNA): TGTGCCAGCCACGCCCTACACTTAGCGGGAGTAGATACGCAGTATTTT. Encoded protein: CASHALHLAGVDTQYF.

Many counts were recorded for this clonotype. The chain is built from TRBV19 and TRBJ2-1, with TRBD2 identical over 15 bases. J gave up 9 bases and V 3 bases, and 9 bases lay outside the gene matches. From germline, CDR1 is LNHDA and CDR2 SQIVND (reference sequence). This CDR3 is built from 17 residues. CDR3 in DNA: TGTGCCAGTAGTATCCTAGGACTAGCGGGAGGGCCTTTTGAGCAGTTCTTC. It translates to CASSILGLAGGPFEQFF.